This T cell receptor beta chain was observed in a study of T-cell memory formation after mild COVID-19. Study background: Largely donor-specific sequence clusters came from two donors. Regarding the study as a whole: Later expanders leaned toward CD4+, whereas clones contracting from day 15 to 85 were balanced CD4/CD8. In pre-infection memory, a portion of responding clones appeared, which suggested that cross-reactive memory joined. The study found contracting CD4+ clones mainly in CM and EM and contracting CD8+ clones in EMRA.

A single record per CDR3 protein comes from TCRdb applying MiXCR to the 5' RACE reads. The table includes around 180,000 distinct CDR3 sequences, roughly 18% detected once. The CDR3 sequence is 16 residues long. Trimming removed 10 bases from V and 0 bases from J; junction bases left unmatched: 12. The germline CDR1 and CDR2 sequences are SGHTA and FQGNSA. This clonotype was found a few times. Its target is unknown. Sequencing was done on a sample of PBMCs or a T cell subset sorted from them (not recorded which). This clonotype was sampled from a man between 18 and 35 years old who had mild COVID-19 (a few samples of this study predate the infection). Cell type and time point are not known. The J gene is TRBJ1-2, the V gene TRBV7-2; 9 bases map to TRBD1. DNA for the CDR3: TGTGCCACCAGAGGAACGGGACAGGGAACTAACTATGGCTACACCTTC. Its protein product is CATRGTGQGTNYGYTF.